The 4 T cell receptor beta chains below come from one sample, sequenced in a study of blood T cell repertoires in COVID-19 (dated by TCRdb to the early 2020s). Library method: the immunoSEQ multiplex PCR assay. As stored in TCRdb, this immuneACCESS dataset retains in-frame rearrangements with V and J assigned. A fraction of the clones does not appear; measured against another copy, unresolved V genes explain less than half of the discrepancy, and the remainder lacks a known reason. This sample holds more than 70,000 clones; around nine tenths were observed only once. Clones ranked in the top ten supply around 1.3% of the sample. The sequenced material came from peripheral blood. The source of these receptors is a man at least 80 years old with active or convalescent COVID-19.

The CDR3 coding sequence is TGCGCCAGCAAAGGTGGGACAGGCCCGTACGAGCAGTACTTC. It encodes CASKGGTGPYEQYF. The chain is built from TRBV5-1 and TRBJ2-7; TRBD1 aligns across 8 bases. CDR3 size: 14 residues. The ends lost 6 bases at V and 4 bases at J; junction bases unmatched: 9. From germline, CDR1 is SGHRS and CDR2 YFSETQ.

This clone was recorded only once. The chain carries TRBV6-2 or TRBV6-3 and TRBJ2-1, with 14 bases identical to TRBD2. J gave up 9 bases and V 5 bases, and 9 bases lay outside the gene matches. CDR1 is MNHEY and CDR2 is SVGEGT in the germline V gene. The CDR3 runs to 16 residues. The CDR3 DNA sequence: TGTGCCAGCAGTCCCGACGGACTAGCGGGAGGAGGTGAGCAGTTCTTC. It specifies CASSPDGLAGGGEQFF.

The chain joins TRBV28 to TRBJ1-4; a weak D match, TRBD1 (6 bases). The CDR3 spans 14 residues. Trimming removed 2 bases at V and 8 bases at J, with 12 bases between. Germline-derived CDR1 and CDR2 are MDHEN and SYDVKM. CDR3 nucleotides: TGTGCCAGCAGTTTAGAGAGGGGGACAGAAAAACTGTTTTTT. Protein sequence: CASSLERGTEKLFF.

A word on this clone: A junction boundary mismatches the germline segment, possibly from a read error. The chain has TRBV4-1 and TRBJ2-2; TRBD1 agrees at 9 bases. This CDR3 is 15 amino acids long. CDR1 and CDR2 (germline): MGHRA, YSYEKL. The CDR3 here is CASTQGGQGGGELFF. CDR3 nucleotide sequence: TGCGCCAGCACCCAAGGGGGACAGGGCGGCGGGGAGCTGTTTTTT.